The source of this T cell receptor (beta chain) is a study of T cell responses to AZD1222 COVID-19 vaccine. The assay was immunoSEQ multiplex PCR, and TCRdb's table has in-frame clones only and misses some. The sample lists some 150,000 clones, 88% occurring once. The germline V and J ends were trimmed by 5 bases and 7 bases, with 14 bases remaining between them. CDR1 and CDR2 (germline): LNHDA, SQIVND (reference sequence). The CDR3 is made up of 14 amino acids. This clonotype was obtained from an adult who received the AZD1222 COVID-19 vaccine. This rearrangement joins TRBV19 to TRBJ1-4; a weak D match, TRBD1 (6 bases). The source material was peripheral blood, sampled 28 days after the second AZD1222 dose. Here the CDR3 DNA reads TGTGCCAGTAGTTCGGGGGCGCCGGGTGAAAAACTGTTTTTT. The encoded protein is CASSSGAPGEKLFF. Together with reference TRBV19 and TRBJ1-4, the CDR3 gives the full variable domain: DGGITQSPKYLFRKEGQNVTLSCEQNLNHDAMYWYRQDPGQGLRLIYYSQIVNDFQKGDIAEGYSVSREKKESFPLTVTSAQKNPTAFYLCASSSGAPGEKLFFGSGTQLSVL.